This TCR beta chain was sequenced for a study of radiotherapy plus CTLA-4 blockade in lung cancer. Germline V gives CDR1 LGHNA, CDR2 YNFKEQ. Trimming removed 1 base from V and 0 bases from J, with 7 bases in between. This CDR3 comprises 14 residues. Study-wide results and limits: Peripheral blood showed expansion of tumor-derived TCR clones after radiotherapy and ipilimumab.

Assay: immunoSEQ multiplex PCR; the TCRdb copy retains only in-frame clones and omits some. The data show some 73,000 clones, around 81% seen once. As regards this clone: Its antigen is unidentified.

The chain is built from TRBV4-2 and TRBJ2-7; no clear D gene. Here the sequenced sample was peripheral blood, taken from a patient treated with radiotherapy plus ipilimumab. The sequence was obtained from a human donor with non-small cell lung cancer whose response to radiotherapy plus ipilimumab could not be evaluated. Some clones in this sample may be carry-over from other donors' samples. CDR3 loop: CASSQASGSYEQYF. The CDR3 DNA follows: TGTGCCAGCAGCCAAGCATCGGGCTCCTACGAGCAGTACTTC.